The 8 T cell receptor beta chains below were found in one sample sequenced in a study of T cells in localized non-small cell lung cancer. Generated by immunoSEQ multiplex PCR, the TCRdb table keeps only in-frame clones and is missing some. The sample includes around 83,000 clones, 60% to 85% seen only once; the top ten take about 19%. The specimen comprised PBMCs, sampled before any cancer treatment. The receptors were sampled from a man aged 40-75 years with stage II squamous cell lung carcinoma.

This chain connects TRBV7-9 to TRBJ2-5; 8 nucleotides agree with TRBD1. CDR1 is SEHNR, CDR2 FQNEAQ, per germline (reference sequence). J lost 5 bases, V lost 5 bases, and 7 bases had no gene match. The CDR3 spans 14 residues. The DNA for the CDR3 is TGTGCCAGCAGCCCACAGGGGGAGTGGGAGACCCAGTACTTC. Translated: CASSPQGEWETQYF.

This sequence joins TRBV5-5 and TRBJ1-1; the match to TRBD1 covers 7 bases. Germline assignment: CDR1 SGHKS and CDR2 YYEKEE (reference sequence). V trimming: 4 bases; J trimming: 4 bases; junction bases outside the gene matches: 7. CDR3 length equals 14 residues. The CDR3 DNA reads as TGTGCCAGCAGCCCGGAGGGGGCGAGCACTGAAGCTTTCTTT. Protein product: CASSPEGASTEAFF.

The chain employs TRBV18 and TRBJ2-1; TRBD2 matches 12 bases. The CDR3 is 15 residues long. Losses at the gene ends were 6 bases for V and 13 bases for J; bases not matched to a gene: 13. In germline, CDR1 is KGHSH, CDR2 LQKENI. CDR3 loop: CASSPPSGGALFQFF. CDR3 DNA sequence: TGTGCCAGCTCGCCTCCTAGCGGGGGGGCCTTGTTCCAGTTCTTC.

The chain couples TRBV11-2 to TRBJ1-1; D ambiguous. CDR1 is SGHAT, CDR2 FQNNGV, per germline. The V end lost 5 bases, the J end lost 6 bases, and 13 bases lay between the germline ends. The CDR3 length is 13 residues. CDR3 nucleotides: TGTGCCAGCAGCGGTGCTTTGTTGGCTGAAGCTTTCTTT. This sequence encodes CASSGALLAEAFF.

The rearrangement joins TRBV5-3 to TRBJ2-2, with D tentatively TRBD2 (6 bases). TRBV5-3 is an open reading frame whose function is uncertain. V gave up 4 bases and J gave up 4 bases, with 23 bases separating them. The CDR3 loop spans 18 amino acids. Written as DNA, the CDR3 is TGTGCCAGAAGCGGACGGCCGGGAGCGAGAGAAGGCACCGGGGAGCTGTTTTTT. It is translated as CARSGRPGAREGTGELFF.

This chain joins TRBV7-6 and TRBJ2-7; D remains unclear. Trimming stripped 5 bases from V and 1 base from J, with 9 bases between. From germline, CDR1 is SGHVS and CDR2 FNYEAQ. The CDR3 is 13 amino acids. Written as DNA, the CDR3 is TGTGCCAGCAGCCTACGCGGTTCCTACGAGCAGTACTTC. This codes for CASSLRGSYEQYF.

V and J are TRBV6-5 and TRBJ1-2, with unresolved D. Between the trimmed V and J ends, which lost 2 bases and 5 bases, there was a span of 15 bases. This CDR3 is 15 amino acids long. The germline V gene has CDR1 MNHEY and CDR2 SVGAGI. The CDR3 sequence is CASSYHETHKYGYTF. The CDR3 DNA is TGTGCCAGCAGTTACCACGAAACACATAAATATGGCTACACCTTC.

The chain has TRBV6-5 and TRBJ2-3, with 12 bases aligning to TRBD2. CDR1 and CDR2 from the germline V gene are MNHEY and SVGAGI. Trimming cost V 6 bases and J 8 bases; bases outside gene matches: 9. The CDR3 extends over 15 amino acids. CDR3 in DNA: TGTGCCAGCAGCGAGCTAGCGGGAGGGCAAAGTACGCAGTATTTT. It encodes CASSELAGGQSTQYF.